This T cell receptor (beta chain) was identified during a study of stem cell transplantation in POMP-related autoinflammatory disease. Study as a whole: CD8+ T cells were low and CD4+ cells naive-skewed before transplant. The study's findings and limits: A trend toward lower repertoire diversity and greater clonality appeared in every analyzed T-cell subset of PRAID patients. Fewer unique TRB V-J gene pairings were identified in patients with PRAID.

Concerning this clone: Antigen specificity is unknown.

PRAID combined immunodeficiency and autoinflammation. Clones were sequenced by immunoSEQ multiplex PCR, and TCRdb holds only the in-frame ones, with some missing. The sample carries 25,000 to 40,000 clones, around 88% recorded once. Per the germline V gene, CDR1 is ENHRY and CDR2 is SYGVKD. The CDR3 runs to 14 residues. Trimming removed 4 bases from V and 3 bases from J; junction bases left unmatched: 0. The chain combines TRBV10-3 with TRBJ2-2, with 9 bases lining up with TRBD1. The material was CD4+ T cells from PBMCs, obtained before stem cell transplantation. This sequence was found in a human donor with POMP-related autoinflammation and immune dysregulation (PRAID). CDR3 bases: TGTGCCATCAGTGGGACAGGGGACACCGGGGAGCTGTTTTTT. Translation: CAISGTGDTGELFF.